The table lists the clone carrying this TCR beta chain with a few counts. Its matching antigen is unknown. One base away lies a much larger clone, so this may be a sequencing read error. TCRdb reprocessed the PCR reads via MiXCR. The sample consists of around 2,000 clones, roughly 11% of them appearing once. This entry comes from a study of metastatic and nonmetastatic thyroid tumors. The junction had 12 bases not matched to a gene; V was cut back by 3 bases and J by 5 bases. The CDR3 sequence is 16 residues long. Germline CDR1 LNHNV, CDR2 YYDKDF (reference sequence). General observations from the study: Within blood and tumor, benign nodules reportedly had significantly lower TCR beta diversity than malignant thyroid tumors did.

The entire patient cohort was treatment-naive prior to thyroid surgery. The rearrangement uses TRBV15 and TRBJ2-5, with TRBD2 matching 7 bases. The source material was tumor tissue. This receptor was taken from a female donor with papillary thyroid cancer or a benign thyroid nodule (not recorded which). Some clones in this sample may be carry-over from other donors' samples. DNA for the CDR3: TGTGCCACCAGCAGGGGCGGAAGCTGGGGAGGGGAGACCCAGTACTTC. Protein sequence: CATSRGGSWGGETQYF.